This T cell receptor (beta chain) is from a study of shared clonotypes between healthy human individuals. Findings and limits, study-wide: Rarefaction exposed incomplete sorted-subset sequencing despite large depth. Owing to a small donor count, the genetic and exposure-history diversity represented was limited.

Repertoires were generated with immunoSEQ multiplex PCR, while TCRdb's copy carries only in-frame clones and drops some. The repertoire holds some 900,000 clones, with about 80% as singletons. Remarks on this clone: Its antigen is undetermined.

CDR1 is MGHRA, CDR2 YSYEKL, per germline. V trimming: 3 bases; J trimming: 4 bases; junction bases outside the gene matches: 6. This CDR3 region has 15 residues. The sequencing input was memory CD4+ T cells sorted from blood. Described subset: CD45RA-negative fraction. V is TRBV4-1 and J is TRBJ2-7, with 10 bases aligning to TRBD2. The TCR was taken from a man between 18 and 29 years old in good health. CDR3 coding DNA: TGCGCCAGCAGCCAGGATAGCGGGGGGTGGTACGAGCAGTACTTC. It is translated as CASSQDSGGWYEQYF.